This TCR beta chain came from a study of blood T cell repertoires in COVID-19. Study context: Samples of COVID-19 (acute and convalescent) were obtained from the United States, Italy and Spain. Sources were T cells, B-cell-depleted T cells, or PBMCs; the material itself was cDNA or gDNA.

The CDR3 contains 17 residues. Germline V gene data show CDR1 as ENHRY and CDR2 as SYGVKD. Trimming cost V 4 bases and J 2 bases; bases outside gene matches: 5. The assay was immunoSEQ multiplex PCR, and TCRdb's table has in-frame clones only and misses some. This table holds about 250,000 clones, about 90% found once. The sequence was obtained from a woman aged 40 to 49 who had been exposed to COVID-19. The V and J genes are TRBV10-3 and TRBJ2-2; 12 bases are a match to TRBD1. The sequencing sample was made of PBMCs or T cells enriched from blood (not recorded which). The CDR3 bases are TGTGCCATCAGTGGGGGACAGGGGGCATTCAACACCGGGGAGCTGTTTTTT. Protein product: CAISGGQGAFNTGELFF.